A single sample gave rise to the 22 T cell receptor beta chains below, sequenced in a study of tumor-infiltrating lymphocytes in oesophageal squamous cell carcinoma (dated by TCRdb to about 2016). Libraries came from PCR. These reads were obtained on an Illumina HiSeq 2000. TCRdb redid the processing of the public reads, applying fastp at Q25 and MiXCR, and retained in-frame beta chains. Rows are combined by CDR3 protein, so each entry shows the most common genes and DNA. The sample contains 3,000 to 4,000 distinct CDR3 sequences, around 19% of them found a single time. Roughly 52% of the sample rests with the top ten. Sequences were obtained from normal esophageal tissue next to the tumor. The receptors were sampled from a male donor with esophageal squamous cell carcinoma.

This clonotype was seen repeatedly, ten times or more. V is TRBV5-8 and J is TRBJ1-1, with D possibly TRBD1 on 5 matching bases. From germline, CDR1 is SGHTS and CDR2 YDEGEE. V lost 0 bases to trimming and J lost 6 bases, with 12 bases between them. The length of the CDR3 is 14 residues. The CDR3 protein is CASSLGGRVSEAFF. The CDR3 bases are TGTGCCAGCAGCTTGGGAGGCAGGGTGTCTGAAGCTTTCTTT.

A few counts support this clonotype. V and J are TRBV20-1 and TRBJ2-3, with 14 bases lining up with TRBD2. The germline V gene encodes CDR1 DFQATT and CDR2 SNEGSKA (reference sequence). This CDR3 has 14 amino acids. V dropped 6 bases and J dropped 9; count of bases not matched to a gene: 8. CDR3 protein: CSAKGLAGARTQYF. CDR3 in DNA: TGCAGTGCGAAGGGACTAGCGGGGGCCCGGACGCAGTATTTT.

The rearrangement joins TRBV7-2 to TRBJ2-1, with D possibly being TRBD2 (7 bases). This CDR3 is 15 amino acids long. The germline CDR1 and CDR2 sequences are SGHTA and FQGNSA. V dropped 5 bases and J dropped 3 bases, with 14 bases sitting between them. CDR3 in amino acids: CASSLAGGHYNEQFF. The DNA for the CDR3 is TGTGCCAGCAGCCTGGCCGGGGGGCACTACAATGAGCAGTTCTTC.

Remarks on this clonotype: The missing conserved phenylalanine or tryptophan at the end of this CDR3 makes a read error likely. The limits of the CDR3 on the DNA are not certain, so only TCRdb's listed CDR3 is given. V and J are TRBV7-3 and TRBJ2-6; the table's TRBD2 call for D was not verified on the DNA. Including both end residues, the CDR3 is 8 amino acids long. The germline CDR1 and CDR2 sequences are SGHTA and FQGTGA. The CDR3 reads CASSPTSG.

The table lists this clonotype with a count of one. Sequence at one end of the junction differs from germline and may be a read error. This chain uses TRBV6-6 with TRBJ2-3, with unresolved D. The better agreement between TRBJ1-1 and the DNA end casts doubt on the J call. This CDR3 comprises 14 residues. The germline CDR1 and CDR2 sequences are MNHNY and SVGAGI (reference sequence). The CDR3 sequence is CARSYSFGSTEAFF. For the CDR3, the DNA is TGTGCCAGGAGTTACTCGTTCGGGAGCACTGAAGCTTTCTTT.

This chain uses TRBV10-1 with TRBJ2-4, with 9 bases aligning to TRBD2. This CDR3 has 15 amino acids. V shed 5 bases, J shed 13 bases, and the junction held 15 bases outside the gene matches. Germline CDR1 reads WNHNN; CDR2 reads SYGVQD (reference sequence). CDR3 protein: CASSHSSGAYNEQYF. The DNA for the CDR3 is TGCGCCAGCAGTCATTCTAGCGGGGCGTACAATGAGCAGTACTTC.

This clonotype was seen at least ten times. The rearrangement uses TRBV27 and TRBJ1-2; 7 bases are a match to TRBD1. This CDR3 comprises 14 residues. Germline V lookup: CDR1 MNHEY, CDR2 SMNVEV (reference sequence). V lost 5 bases and J lost 4; bases outside the gene matches: 7. CDR3 nucleotides: TGTGCCAGCAGTAAGGGGGCGCGAGGCTATGGCTACACCTTC. Protein product: CASSKGARGYGYTF.

This clonotype was detected many times. V gene TRBV11-2 combines with J gene TRBJ1-5; 11 bases align to TRBD1. Germline V gene data show CDR1 as SGHAT and CDR2 as FQNNGV. The CDR3 is 13 residues long. Losses at the gene ends were 5 bases for V and 11 bases for J; bases not matched to a gene: 5. Here the CDR3 DNA reads TGTGCCAGCAGCCAGGGACAGGGGGGTGCCCAGCATTTT. The encoded protein is CASSQGQGGAQHF.

This clonotype ranks as medium-sized (0.01 to 0.1%). V gene TRBV12-3 or TRBV12-4 combines with J gene TRBJ2-2, with D unclear. V was clipped by 2 bases and J by 6 bases, with 10 bases between them. The CDR3 covers 14 residues. The CDR3 region is CASSLLLAPGELFF. In DNA form, the CDR3 reads TGTGCCAGCAGTTTACTTCTGGCTCCCGGGGAGCTGTTTTTT.

This clonotype is labeled medium-sized. The genes are TRBV7-3 and TRBJ2-3, with 12 bases aligning to TRBD2. J lost 1 base, V lost 5 bases, and 10 bases had no gene match. CDR3 length: 18 residues. Per the germline V gene, CDR1 is SGHTA and CDR2 is FQGTGA. CDR3 sequence reads: CASSLTSGGAGGTDTQYF. The CDR3 DNA is TGTGCCAGCAGCCTGACTAGCGGGGGCGCCGGGGGCACAGATACGCAGTATTTT.

Relative to its sample, this clonotype is medium-sized. The gene calls are TRBV7-9 and TRBJ1-1, with D perhaps TRBD1 (5 bases). Germline V CDR1 and CDR2: SEHNR, FQNEAQ (reference sequence). The CDR3 length is 16 residues. With 2 bases removed from V and 6 bases from J, the gap between germline ends came to 19 bases. CDR3 sequence: CASSLSGGRVKSEAFF. Written as DNA, the CDR3 is TGTGCCAGCAGCTTAAGTGGAGGCAGGGTTAAGTCTGAAGCTTTCTTT.

There are many counts of this clonotype. A read error is possible here, since a much larger clone lies one base away. The chain recombines TRBV7-3 with TRBJ2-5; maybe TRBD2 (7 bases). Trimming pared 8 bases from V and 11 bases from J, leaving 21 bases between. This CDR3 comprises 13 residues. Looked up from germline, CDR1 is SGHTA and CDR2 is FQGTGA. As DNA, the CDR3 is TGTGCCAGCCGAGGGGGGGGGGCCAATGAGCAGTACTTC. Protein: CASRGGGANEQYF.

The J gene is TRBJ2-1, the V gene TRBV28, with no clear D. The end of the DNA fits TRBJ2-7 better, so the J call may be wrong. The CDR3 length is 12 residues. CDR1 is MDHEN and CDR2 is SYDVKM in the germline V gene. For the CDR3, the DNA is TGTGCCAGCAGTTTACTGGGAAGGGAGCAGTACTTC. Amino acid sequence: CASSLLGREQYF.

This clonotype appeared many times. J is TRBJ1-1 and V is TRBV27; D unresolved. Deletions cut 5 bases from V and 0 bases from J, with 10 bases between. CDR1 is MNHEY and CDR2 is SMNVEV in the germline V gene (reference sequence). The CDR3 loop spans 14 amino acids. The CDR3 bases are TGTGCCAGCAGTCCTCAGAGAATGAACACTGAAGCTTTCTTT. The encoded protein is CASSPQRMNTEAFF.

About this clonotype: It is likely a read error, because the conserved phenylalanine at the end of the CDR3 is missing. No DNA is shown, since the ends of the CDR3 on it are uncertain; the CDR3 is the one TCRdb lists. The chain recombines TRBV12-3 or TRBV12-4 with TRBJ2-5; TRBD1, the table's D call, lacks a check against the DNA. Counting both end residues, the CDR3 totals 15 amino acids. The CDR3 is CASSISNRDGYTFGS.

Points on this clonotype: A read error may explain this, as a much larger clone is one base away. The chain combines TRBV6-2 or TRBV6-3 with TRBJ2-1; possibly TRBD1 for D (6 bases). Germline V gives CDR1 MNHEY, CDR2 SVGEGT. The CDR3 spans 15 residues. Trimming stripped 6 bases from V and 10 bases from J, with 22 bases between. CDR3 DNA sequence: TGTGCCAGCAGCCAAGGACAGAGAGTTCTATACGAGCAGTTCTTC. Its translation: CASSQGQRVLYEQFF.

The table lists this clonotype with a few counts. This rearrangement joins TRBV4-1 to TRBJ2-7; tentative D call: TRBD2 (6 bases). V was trimmed by 3 bases and J by 2 bases, leaving 23 bases between them. The CDR3 is 18 amino acids. CDR1 and CDR2 from the germline V gene are MGHRA and YSYEKL. As DNA, the CDR3 is TGCGCCAGCAGCCAGATACCAGGGCGGCGGGGTAGCACCTACGAGCAGTACTTC. Its translation: CASSQIPGRRGSTYEQYF.

As concerns this clonotype: Since the CDR3 does not end with the conserved phenylalanine or tryptophan, this likely comes from a read error. Because the CDR3's place on the DNA is in doubt, the DNA is left out and the CDR3 is given as listed by TCRdb. V usage is TRBV7-8 and J usage is TRBJ2-7; the tabulated D call, TRBD2, remains unverified against the DNA. Germline V gene sequence: CDR1 SGHVS, CDR2 FQNEAQ. Ends included, the CDR3 has 18 residues. CDR3 loop: CASSRALAGDSYEQYFGS.

This clonotype was observed many times. The chain is built from TRBV6-2 or TRBV6-3 and TRBJ2-2; D possibly corresponds to TRBD1 (6 bases). CDR1 and CDR2 from the germline V gene are MNHEY and SVGEGT. The CDR3 consists of 14 residues. With 10 bases removed from V and 6 bases from J, the gap between germline ends came to 18 bases. Written as DNA, the CDR3 is TGTGCCACCTCAGGGGTTCCGGGGCCCGGGGAGCTGTTTTTT. It translates to CATSGVPGPGELFF.

Comments on this clonotype: The final CDR3 position lacks the conserved phenylalanine or tryptophan, pointing to a likely read error. It is unclear where the CDR3 begins or ends on the DNA, so no DNA is shown, and the CDR3 is as TCRdb lists it. This chain uses TRBV7-3 with TRBJ2-7; the D call of TRBD1 is as the table states it, not checked on the DNA. In germline, CDR1 is SGHTA, CDR2 FQGTGA. The CDR3 has 17 amino acids, counting both end residues. CDR3 region: CASSLTFGGYNEQFFGA.

This clonotype is termed large. The chain carries TRBV6-1 and TRBJ2-3; no reliable D call. V lost 6 bases to trimming and J lost 6 bases, with 7 bases between them. The CDR3 covers 11 residues. Germline lookup yields CDR1 MNHNS and CDR2 SASEGT. The CDR3 DNA follows: TGTGCCAGCAGGGAAATGGATACGCAGTATTTT. Protein sequence: CASREMDTQYF.

This clonotype was counted ten times or more. This chain joins TRBV12-3 or TRBV12-4 and TRBJ2-7; 9 nucleotides align to TRBD1. The V and J ends lost 2 bases and 0 bases, in that order; junction bases with no gene match: 5. The CDR3 has 16 amino acids. The CDR3 region has the DNA TGTGCCAGCAGTTTATCCGGGACAGGGAGCTCCTACGAGCAGTACTTC. Its protein is CASSLSGTGSSYEQYF.